The sequence of this TCR beta chain was determined in a study of blood T cell repertoires in COVID-19. Study overall: Some COVID-19 samples were acute and others convalescent; all came from the United States, Italy and Spain. Nucleic acid was either cDNA or gDNA, and it came from T cells, B-cell-depleted T cells, or PBMCs.

Seattle enrolled patients during active infection and tracked them longitudinally. Methods used by the authors: Estimates of nucleated cell counts were drawn from the amplification of reference gene primers. Repertoires were generated with immunoSEQ multiplex PCR, while TCRdb's copy carries only in-frame clones and drops some. The V and J calls and clone size were taken over from that table, and D and trimming were inferred from the DNA. In the table there are about 410,000 clones, about 88% of which are singletons. Germline values: CDR1 SGDLS, CDR2 YYNGEE. The CDR3 covers 16 residues. V shed 0 bases and J shed 3 bases, with 12 bases lying between them.

The specimen sequenced was peripheral blood. The chain recombines TRBV9 with TRBJ2-2; D is unresolved. The TCR was taken from a woman aged 40 to 50 with COVID-19, enrolled during active disease. The CDR3, as DNA: TGTGCCAGCAGCGTAGTGGCACCTCCTGACACCGGGGAGCTGTTTTTT. As protein: CASSVVAPPDTGELFF.